This is a list of T cell receptor beta chains from one sample in a study of blood T cell repertoires in COVID-19. Sequencing used immunoSEQ multiplex PCR; TCRdb keeps in-frame clones, though not all of them. The sample shows 200,000 to 250,000 clones, roughly 75% of them seen only once. Sequencing was done on a sample of peripheral blood. The receptors were gathered from a woman in her 70s with acute or convalescent COVID-19. The CDR3 runs from the conserved cysteine through the conserved F or W. The order of the fields is V gene, CDR3 protein.

TRBV6-5 | CASIPLTSGSYEQYF
TRBV18 | CASSPGQTAYEQYF
TRBV25-1 | CASSPQTGKNYGYTF
TRBV7-2 | CASSPRGAPNEQFF
TRBV6-1 | CASSEVLIGEQFF
TRBV19 | CASSMLAGAVNEQFF
TRBV27 | CASSLSPGVGSPLHF
TRBV28 | CASSFSGSNYGYTF
TRBV5-4 | CASSLSRNTEAFF
TRBV3-1/TRBV3-2 | CASQAGGTDTQYF
TRBV5-4 | CASSSWTSQETQYF
TRBV7-8 | CASSLWDRGLYEQYF
TRBV5-1 | CASSHTTGVLEETQYF
TRBV30 | CAWSVPMTGANVLTF
TRBV2 | CASSEIRGQSSPLHF
TRBV5-5 | CASSQTGTLNTEAFF
TRBV21-1 | CASSAQGLAEETQYF
TRBV7-9 | CASSPSATSGAYEQYF
TRBV3-1/TRBV3-2 | CASSHLAGGPNEQFF
TRBV7-9 | CASSLRQANSPLHF
TRBV5-4 | CASRAGTSGSGQFF
TRBV5-4 | CASSATSGGSYNEQFF
TRBV5-1 | CASSFLAGSGNEQFF
TRBV5-1 | CASSSVIDLAGRTTGELFF